The 22 T cell receptor beta chains given below trace back to one sample, sequenced in a study of T cells in localized non-small cell lung cancer. Sequencing was performed with immunoSEQ multiplex PCR; in TCRdb, only in-frame clones are kept and a portion is missing. Of about 76,000 clones listed, approximately 84% are singletons. The sequences come from peripheral blood, collected before any cancer treatment. Receptors originate from a female donor of 60 years or more with stage I lung adenocarcinoma.

The chain's CDR3 is CATSQGDRDTQYF. DNA for the CDR3: TGTGCCACCAGTCAAGGGGACCGAGATACGCAGTATTTT. This chain links TRBV15 with TRBJ2-3, with D tentatively TRBD1 or TRBD2 (5 bases each). The CDR3 totals 13 residues. Germline V CDR1 and CDR2: LNHNV, YYDKDF (reference sequence). V lost 6 bases to trimming and J lost 5 bases, with 12 bases between them.

The V call is TRBV6-5, the J call TRBJ1-5; tentatively, D is TRBD1 (6 bases). CDR1 and CDR2 (germline): MNHEY, SVGAGI. Trimming removed 5 bases from V and 0 bases from J, with 11 bases in between. The CDR3 has 15 amino acids. The CDR3 here is CASSLDRYSNQPQHF. CDR3 in DNA: TGTGCCAGCAGTCTCGACAGGTATAGCAATCAGCCCCAGCATTTT.

The rearrangement uses TRBV6-5 and TRBJ2-7; TRBD2 matches at 7 bases. J was trimmed by 3 bases and V by 0 bases; bases with no gene match: 8. CDR3 length: 16 amino acids. Per the germline V gene, CDR1 is MNHEY and CDR2 is SVGAGI. The CDR3 DNA sequence: TGTGCCAGCAGTTACTCGGCTAGCGGAGGGCACTACGAGCAGTACTTC. It translates to CASSYSASGGHYEQYF.

The V and J genes are TRBV29-1 and TRBJ1-3; D is possibly TRBD1 (5 bases). Between the trimmed V and J ends, which lost 0 bases and 10 bases, there was a span of 10 bases. The CDR3 sequence is 12 residues long. Looked up from germline, CDR1 is SQVTM and CDR2 is ANQGSEA. The CDR3 is CSVEERGVTIYF. Here the CDR3 DNA reads TGCAGCGTTGAAGAGAGGGGAGTGACCATATATTTT.

The chain combines TRBV29-1 with TRBJ2-7, with 8 bases that match TRBD1. CDR3 length: 13 amino acids. Germline V gene lookup returns CDR1 SQVTM and CDR2 ANQGSEA. Losses at the gene ends were 7 bases for V and 3 bases for J; bases not matched to a gene: 8. This chain's CDR3 is CSATGQANYEQYF. The CDR3 coding sequence is TGCAGCGCCACGGGACAGGCAAACTACGAGCAGTACTTC.

The chain links TRBV6-5 to TRBJ1-5; D unresolved. Germline lookup yields CDR1 MNHEY and CDR2 SVGAGI. The CDR3 is 15 residues long. V lost 6 bases to trimming and J lost 0 bases, with 12 bases between them. The CDR3 reads CASSHRIDSNQPQHF. The DNA of the CDR3 is TGTGCCAGCAGCCACAGAATAGATAGCAATCAGCCCCAGCATTTT.

J is TRBJ2-3 and V is TRBV28; TRBD2 aligns across 9 bases. The CDR3 loop spans 14 amino acids. V shed 8 bases, J shed 3 bases, and the junction held 6 bases outside the gene matches. Germline assignment: CDR1 MDHEN and CDR2 SYDVKM. CDR3 residues: CASENSGRTDTQYF. DNA of the CDR3: TGTGCCAGCGAAAATAGCGGGAGAACAGATACGCAGTATTTT.

Here the CDR3 DNA reads TGTGCCAGCAGTTACTCAGGGGCCTCCACAGATACGCAGTATTTT. This sequence encodes CASSYSGASTDTQYF. This chain connects TRBV6-5 to TRBJ2-3; perhaps TRBD1 as D (5 bases). The CDR3 spans 15 residues. CDR1 and CDR2 from the germline V gene are MNHEY and SVGAGI. V gave up 0 bases and J gave up 2 bases, with 9 bases separating them.

This rearrangement joins TRBV9 to TRBJ2-1, with D unresolved. The CDR3 runs to 13 residues. Per germline, CDR1 SGDLS and CDR2 YYNGEE. V shed 5 bases and J shed 4 bases, with 10 bases lying between them. The DNA of the CDR3 is TGTGCCAGCAGTCCCCAAACATACAATGAGCAGTTCTTC. As protein: CASSPQTYNEQFF. Variable domain in full (rest from reference TRBV9 and TRBJ2-1): DSGVTQTPKHLITATGQRVTLRCSPRSGDLSVYWYQQSLDQGLQFLIQYYNGEERAKGNILERFSAQQFPDLHSELNLSSLELGDSALYFCASSPQTYNEQFFGPGTRLTVL.

The rearrangement links TRBV2 to TRBJ2-2; D is possibly TRBD2 (5 bases). Per germline, CDR1 SNHLY and CDR2 FYNNEI. Trimming removed 4 bases at V and 2 bases at J, with 11 bases between. The CDR3 is made up of 15 amino acids. The CDR3 here is CASSAFSVNTGELFF. The CDR3 DNA sequence: TGTGCCAGCAGTGCCTTTAGCGTCAACACCGGGGAGCTGTTTTTT.

Worth noting for this clone: Other DNA sequences within the sample encode an identical CDR3. The gene calls are TRBV5-1 and TRBJ2-5; weak D call: TRBD1 (5 bases). V lost 0 bases and J lost 2, with 5 bases in between. Germline CDR1 reads SGHRS; CDR2 reads YFSETQ. The CDR3 sequence is 13 residues long. CDR3 sequence: CASSLEGQETQYF. In DNA form, the CDR3 reads TGCGCCAGCAGCTTGGAGGGGCAAGAGACCCAGTACTTC.

The V gene is TRBV18, the J gene TRBJ2-3; 14 bases align to TRBD2. Germline-derived CDR1 and CDR2 are KGHSH and LQKENI. The CDR3 covers 19 residues. Losses at the gene ends were 6 bases for V and 3 bases for J; bases not matched to a gene: 14. DNA for the CDR3: TGTGCCAGCTCGCTAAGACTAGCGGGAGGGAACCCACGGACAGATACGCAGTATTTT. This translates into CASSLRLAGGNPRTDTQYF.

The gene calls are TRBV5-5 and TRBJ1-6; TRBD1 is a possible D gene (5 bases). Germline CDR1 reads SGHKS; CDR2 reads YYEKEE (reference sequence). Trimming removed 2 bases from V and 10 bases from J, with 16 bases in between. This CDR3 is 15 amino acids long. CDR3 DNA sequence: TGTGCCAGCAGCTTCTCGGGGCAGGGAATCTCACCCCTCCACTTT. Amino acid sequence: CASSFSGQGISPLHF.

Comment on this clone: One end of the junction fails to match germline, which may point to a read error. The chain uses TRBV7-9 and TRBJ1-4; D gene unclear. The CDR3 is 14 amino acids. Germline loops: CDR1 SEHNR, CDR2 FQNEAQ (reference sequence). CDR3 nucleotides: TGTGCCAGCAACTTAGGGCCCCTGGGAGAAAAACTGTTTTTT. It specifies CASNLGPLGEKLFF.

V usage is TRBV18 and J usage is TRBJ2-5; D is unresolved. The CDR3 is 13 residues long. Per the germline V gene, CDR1 is KGHSH and CDR2 is LQKENI. Trimming removed 2 bases from V and 0 bases from J, with 4 bases in between. CDR3: CASSPGYQETQYF. In DNA form, the CDR3 reads TGTGCCAGCTCACCAGGGTACCAAGAGACCCAGTACTTC.

The gene calls are TRBV27 and TRBJ2-3; a possible D gene is TRBD2 (6 bases). The CDR3 has 13 amino acids. The V end lost 7 bases, the J end lost 6 bases, and 14 bases lay between the germline ends. Germline V gives CDR1 MNHEY, CDR2 SMNVEV (reference sequence). In nucleotides, the CDR3 is TGTGCCAGCACCCCGCGCCGGGGGGATACGCAGTATTTT. This encodes CASTPRRGDTQYF.

The chain couples TRBV19 to TRBJ1-1; unclear D gene. The CDR3 has 15 amino acids. V lost 5 bases, J lost 4 bases, and 17 bases lay in between. CDR1 is LNHDA and CDR2 is SQIVND in the germline V gene (reference sequence). The CDR3: CASSREGPKGTEAFF. In DNA, the CDR3 is TGTGCCAGTAGTCGGGAAGGCCCTAAGGGCACTGAAGCTTTCTTT.

V and J are TRBV6-6 and TRBJ1-3; D is possibly TRBD1 (6 bases). The CDR3 loop spans 15 amino acids. The V gene's germline CDR1 is MNHNY and CDR2 SVGAGI (reference sequence). Trimming left V 6 bases short and J 2 bases short, with 14 bases between. CDR3 coding DNA: TGTGCCAGCAGCCCAGTCGGGGGCGCTGGAAACACCATATATTTT. Translated: CASSPVGGAGNTIYF.

V is TRBV5-1 and J is TRBJ1-5; TRBD1 matches at 8 bases. Germline loops: CDR1 SGHRS, CDR2 YFSETQ. V was clipped by 4 bases and J by 7 bases; unmatched bases: 10. The CDR3 length is 15 residues. CDR3 nucleotide sequence: TGCGCCAGCAGCCCCAGGACAGGGTGGGACCAGCCCCAGCATTTT. It yields the protein CASSPRTGWDQPQHF.

V is TRBV7-2 and J is TRBJ2-3, with 7 bases fitting TRBD2. The CDR3 is 17 residues long. Per the germline V gene, CDR1 is SGHTA and CDR2 is FQGNSA. V trimming: 4 bases; J trimming: 1 base; junction bases outside the gene matches: 11. CDR3 region: CASSSRGLADRTDTQYF. DNA of the CDR3: TGTGCCAGCAGCTCCAGAGGTCTAGCGGACCGCACAGATACGCAGTATTTT. Drawing the rest from reference TRBV7-2 and TRBJ2-3, the complete variable domain is GAGVSQSPSNKVTEKGKDVELRCDPISGHTALYWYRQSLGQGLEFLIYFQGNSAPDKSGLPSDRFSAERTGGSVSTLTIQRTQQEDSAVYLCASSSRGLADRTDTQYFGPGTRLTVL.

The chain joins TRBV5-1 to TRBJ1-4; TRBD1 aligns across 7 bases. The CDR3 consists of 15 residues. Germline V gene lookup returns CDR1 SGHRS and CDR2 YFSETQ. V was pared by 4 bases and J by 3 bases, with 6 bases of the junction left unmatched. Written as DNA, the CDR3 is TGCGCCAGCAGCGCCGACAGGGTTCCTAATGAAAAACTGTTTTTT. This gives the protein CASSADRVPNEKLFF.

The chain recombines TRBV6-6 with TRBJ2-3, with no clear D. CDR1 is MNHNY and CDR2 is SVGAGI in the germline V gene (reference sequence). V was clipped by 0 bases and J by 1 base, with 8 bases between them. The CDR3 has 15 amino acids. CDR3 DNA sequence: TGTGCCAGCAGTTACTCGGCCCCAGGCACAGATACGCAGTATTTT. Translated, it gives CASSYSAPGTDTQYF.